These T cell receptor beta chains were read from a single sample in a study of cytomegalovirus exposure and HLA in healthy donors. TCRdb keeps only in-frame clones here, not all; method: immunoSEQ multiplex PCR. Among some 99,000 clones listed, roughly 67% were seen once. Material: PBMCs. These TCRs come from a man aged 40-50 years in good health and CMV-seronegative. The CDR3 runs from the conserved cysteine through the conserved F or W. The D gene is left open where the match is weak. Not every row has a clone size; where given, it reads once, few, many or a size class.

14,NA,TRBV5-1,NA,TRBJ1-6,CASSPKGDNSPLHF,TGCGCCAGCAGCCCCAAGGGGGATAATTCACCCCTCCACTTT
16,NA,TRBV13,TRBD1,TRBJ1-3,CASSRHVTGAGNTIYF,TGTGCCAGCAGCCGTCATGTTACAGGGGCTGGAAACACCATATATTTT
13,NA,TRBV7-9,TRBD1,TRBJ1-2,CASSRTGDSGYTF,TGTGCCAGCAGCCGGACAGGGGACTCCGGCTACACCTTC
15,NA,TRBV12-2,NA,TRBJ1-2,CASRLAKEVNYGYTF,TGTGCAAGTCGCTTAGCGAAGGAGGTAAACTATGGCTACACCTTC
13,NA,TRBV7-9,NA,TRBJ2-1,CASSDPEQTVQFF,TGTGCCAGCAGCGACCCGGAGCAGACCGTGCAGTTCTTC
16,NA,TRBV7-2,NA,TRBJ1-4,CASSLGLGIENEKLFF,TGTGCCAGCAGCCTAGGCCTAGGAATCGAGAATGAAAAACTGTTTTTT
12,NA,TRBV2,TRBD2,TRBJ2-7,CASRGLACEQYF,TGTGCCAGCCGGGGACTAGCATGCGAGCAGTACTTC
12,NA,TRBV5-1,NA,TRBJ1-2,CASSRDTYGYTF,TGCGCCAGCAGCCGGGACACCTACGGCTACACCTTC
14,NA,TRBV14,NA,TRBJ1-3,CASSQDRGGNTIYF,TGTGCCAGCAGCCAAGACAGGGGAGGAAACACCATATATTTT
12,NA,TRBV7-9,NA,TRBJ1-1,CASSPRNTEAFF,TGTGCCAGCAGTCCGAGGAACACTGAAGCTTTCTTT
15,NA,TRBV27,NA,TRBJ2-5,CASSSQRANQETQYF,TGTGCCAGCAGTTCACAGCGGGCTAACCAAGAGACCCAGTACTTC
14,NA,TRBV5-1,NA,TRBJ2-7,CASSLGKPPYEQYF,TGCGCCAGCAGCCTCGGTAAGCCCCCCTACGAGCAGTACTTC
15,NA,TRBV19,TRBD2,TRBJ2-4,CASRRDGWEGNIQYF,TGTGCCAGTAGACGGGACGGGTGGGAGGGAAACATTCAGTACTTC
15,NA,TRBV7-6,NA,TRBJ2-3,CASSSTLGGADTQYF,TGTGCCAGCAGCTCCACGTTGGGTGGAGCAGATACGCAGTATTTT
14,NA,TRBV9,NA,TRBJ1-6,CASSVGRIGSPLHF,TGTGCCAGCAGCGTCGGCAGGATCGGCTCACCCCTCCACTTT
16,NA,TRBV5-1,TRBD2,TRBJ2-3,CASSLGGAGGTDTQYF,TGCGCCAGCAGCTTGGGTGGTGCGGGGGGCACAGATACGCAGTATTTT
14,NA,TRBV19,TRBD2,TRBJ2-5,CASSGTSGGETQYF,TGTGCCAGTAGTGGGACTAGCGGGGGTGAGACCCAGTACTTC
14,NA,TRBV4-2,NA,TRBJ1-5,CASSQNQGIQPQHF,TGTGCCAGCAGCCAAAATCAGGGTATTCAGCCCCAGCATTTT
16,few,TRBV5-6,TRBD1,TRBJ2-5,CASSARRTGLGETQYF,TGTGCCAGCAGCGCCCGACGGACAGGCCTAGGAGAGACCCAGTACTTC
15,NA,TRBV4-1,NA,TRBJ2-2,CASSLGVFGTGELFF,TGCGCCAGCAGCCTAGGGGTTTTTGGTACGGGGGAGCTGTTTTTT
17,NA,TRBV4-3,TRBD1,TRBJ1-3,CASSQQDRGLGGNTIYF,TGCGCCAGCAGCCAACAGGACAGGGGCTTAGGAGGAAACACCATATATTTT
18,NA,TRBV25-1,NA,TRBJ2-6,CASSEWGVLSSGANVLTF,TGTGCCAGCAGTGAATGGGGAGTCCTCAGCTCTGGGGCCAACGTCCTGACTTTC
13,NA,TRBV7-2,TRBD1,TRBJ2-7,CASSLTGEYEQYF,TGTGCCAGCAGCTTAACAGGGGAGTACGAGCAGTACTTC
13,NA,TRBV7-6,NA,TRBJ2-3,CASSPLAADTQYF,TGTGCCAGCAGCCCACTAGCAGCGGATACGCAGTATTTT
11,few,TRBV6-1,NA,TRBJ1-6,CASSEGGGLHF,TGTGCCAGCAGTGAAGGTGGCGGACTCCACTTT
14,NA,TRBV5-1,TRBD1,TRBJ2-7,CASSKRQGPREQYF,TGCGCCAGCAGCAAAAGACAGGGGCCTAGGGAGCAGTACTTC
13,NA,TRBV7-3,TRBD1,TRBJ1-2,CASSQGTGHGYTF,TGTGCCAGCAGCCAGGGGACAGGGCATGGCTACACCTTC
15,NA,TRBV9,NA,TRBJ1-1,CASSVAGGANTEAFF,TGTGCCAGCAGCGTAGCGGGGGGCGCGAACACTGAAGCTTTCTTT
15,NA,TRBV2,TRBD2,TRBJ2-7,CASSEVRGGSYEQYF,TGTGCCAGCAGTGAGGTCCGGGGAGGGTCCTACGAGCAGTACTTC
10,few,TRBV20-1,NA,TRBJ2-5,CSAFLETQYF,TGCAGTGCCTTCCTAGAGACCCAGTACTTC
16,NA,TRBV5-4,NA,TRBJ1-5,CASSLGGGAGNQPQHF,TGTGCCAGCAGCTTAGGGGGGGGAGCGGGCAATCAGCCCCAGCATTTT
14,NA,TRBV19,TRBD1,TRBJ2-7,CASSTGQGYYEQYF,TGTGCCAGTAGTACGGGACAGGGGTACTACGAGCAGTACTTC
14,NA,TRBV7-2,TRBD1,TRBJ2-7,CASSTGVLPSEQYF,TGTGCCAGCAGTACAGGGGTTCTTCCCAGCGAGCAGTACTTC
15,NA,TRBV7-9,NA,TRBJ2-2,CASSLGQGNTGELFF,TGTGCCAGCAGCCTGGGGCAGGGTAACACCGGGGAGCTGTTTTTT
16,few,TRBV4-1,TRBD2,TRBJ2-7,CASSQDRRRGAYEQYF,TGTGCCAGCAGCCAAGATCGTAGGCGGGGGGCCTACGAGCAGTACTTC
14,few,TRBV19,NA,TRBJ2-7,CASSSTGTRFEQYF,TGTGCCAGTAGTTCTACAGGGACCCGTTTCGAGCAGTACTTC
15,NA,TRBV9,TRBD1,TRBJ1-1,CASSVDGGGQEKAFF,TGTGCCAGCAGCGTAGATGGGGGGGGACAGGAAAAAGCTTTCTTT
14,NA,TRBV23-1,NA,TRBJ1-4,CASSETGPNEKLFF,TGCGCCAGTTCCGAAACAGGCCCTAATGAAAAACTGTTTTTT
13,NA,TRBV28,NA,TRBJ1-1,CASSLERHRRSGF,TGTGCCAGCAGTTTAGAGAGGCACAGGCGGAGTGGTTTT
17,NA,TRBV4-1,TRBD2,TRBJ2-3,CASSQDFGAGWQDTQYF,TGCGCCAGCAGCCAAGATTTCGGAGCGGGGTGGCAGGATACGCAGTATTTT
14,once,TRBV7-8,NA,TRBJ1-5,CASSLGGLNQPQHF,TGTGCCAGCAGCTTAGGGGGGCTCAATCAGCCCCAGCATTTT
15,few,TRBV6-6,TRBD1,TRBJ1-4,CASSYPQGGGEKLFF,TGTGCCAGCAGTTACCCACAGGGGGGCGGTGAAAAACTGTTTTTT
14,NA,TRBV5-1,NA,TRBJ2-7,CASSFGAASYEQYF,TGCGCCAGCAGCTTTGGAGCGGCCTCCTACGAGCAGTACTTC
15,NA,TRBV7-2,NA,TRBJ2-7,CASSLVKGLSYEQYF,TGTGCCAGCAGCTTAGTTAAGGGACTCTCCTACGAGCAGTACTTC
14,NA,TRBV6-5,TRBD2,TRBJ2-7,CASSGLAASYEQYF,TGTGCCAGCAGCGGACTAGCGGCCTCCTACGAGCAGTACTTC